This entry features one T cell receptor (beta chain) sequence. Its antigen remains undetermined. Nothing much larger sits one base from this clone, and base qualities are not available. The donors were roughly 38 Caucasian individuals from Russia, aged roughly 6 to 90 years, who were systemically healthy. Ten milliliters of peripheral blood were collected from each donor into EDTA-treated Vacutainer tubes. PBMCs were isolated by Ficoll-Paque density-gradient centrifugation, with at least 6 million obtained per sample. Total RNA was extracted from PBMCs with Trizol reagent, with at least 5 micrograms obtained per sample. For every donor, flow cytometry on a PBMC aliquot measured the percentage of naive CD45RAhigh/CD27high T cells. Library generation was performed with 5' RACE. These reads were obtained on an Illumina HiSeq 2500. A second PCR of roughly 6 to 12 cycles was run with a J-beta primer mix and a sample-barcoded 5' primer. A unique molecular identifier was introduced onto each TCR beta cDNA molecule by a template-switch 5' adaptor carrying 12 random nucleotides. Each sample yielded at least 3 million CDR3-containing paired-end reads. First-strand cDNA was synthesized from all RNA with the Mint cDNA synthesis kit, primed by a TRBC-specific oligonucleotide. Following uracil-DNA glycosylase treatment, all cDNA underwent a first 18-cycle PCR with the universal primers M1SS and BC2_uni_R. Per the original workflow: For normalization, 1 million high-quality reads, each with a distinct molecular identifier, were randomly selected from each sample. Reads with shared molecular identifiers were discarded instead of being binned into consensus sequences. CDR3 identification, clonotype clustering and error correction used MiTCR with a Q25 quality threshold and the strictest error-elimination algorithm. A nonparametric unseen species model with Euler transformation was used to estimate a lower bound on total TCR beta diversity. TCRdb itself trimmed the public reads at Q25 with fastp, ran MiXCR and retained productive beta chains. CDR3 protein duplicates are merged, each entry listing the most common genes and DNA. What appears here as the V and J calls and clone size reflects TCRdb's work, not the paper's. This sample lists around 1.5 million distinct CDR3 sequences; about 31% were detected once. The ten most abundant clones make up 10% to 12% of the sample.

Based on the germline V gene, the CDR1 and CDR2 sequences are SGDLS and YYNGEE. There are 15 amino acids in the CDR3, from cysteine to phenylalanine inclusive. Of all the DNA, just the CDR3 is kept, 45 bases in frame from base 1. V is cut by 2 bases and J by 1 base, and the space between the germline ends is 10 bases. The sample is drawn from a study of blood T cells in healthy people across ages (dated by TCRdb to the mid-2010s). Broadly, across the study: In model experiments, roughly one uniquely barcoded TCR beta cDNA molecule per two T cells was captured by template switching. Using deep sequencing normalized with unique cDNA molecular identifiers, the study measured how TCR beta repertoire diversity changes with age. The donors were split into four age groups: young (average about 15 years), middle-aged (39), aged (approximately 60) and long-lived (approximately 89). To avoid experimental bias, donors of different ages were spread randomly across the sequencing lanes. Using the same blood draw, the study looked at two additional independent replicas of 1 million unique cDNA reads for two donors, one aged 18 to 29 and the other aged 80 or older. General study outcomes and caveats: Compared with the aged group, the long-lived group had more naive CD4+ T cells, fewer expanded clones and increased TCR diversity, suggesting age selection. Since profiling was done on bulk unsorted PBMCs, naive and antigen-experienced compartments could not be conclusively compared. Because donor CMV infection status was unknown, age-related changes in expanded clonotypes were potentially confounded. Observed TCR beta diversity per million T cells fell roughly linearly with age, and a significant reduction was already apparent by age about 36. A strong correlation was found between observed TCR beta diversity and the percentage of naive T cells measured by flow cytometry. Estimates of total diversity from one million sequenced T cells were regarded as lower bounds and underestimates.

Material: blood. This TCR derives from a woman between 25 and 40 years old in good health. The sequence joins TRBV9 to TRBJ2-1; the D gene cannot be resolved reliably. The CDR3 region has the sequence CASSVIGGSYNEQFF. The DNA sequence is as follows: TGTGCCAGCAGCGTGATCGGCGGTTCCTACAATGAGCAGTTCTTC.